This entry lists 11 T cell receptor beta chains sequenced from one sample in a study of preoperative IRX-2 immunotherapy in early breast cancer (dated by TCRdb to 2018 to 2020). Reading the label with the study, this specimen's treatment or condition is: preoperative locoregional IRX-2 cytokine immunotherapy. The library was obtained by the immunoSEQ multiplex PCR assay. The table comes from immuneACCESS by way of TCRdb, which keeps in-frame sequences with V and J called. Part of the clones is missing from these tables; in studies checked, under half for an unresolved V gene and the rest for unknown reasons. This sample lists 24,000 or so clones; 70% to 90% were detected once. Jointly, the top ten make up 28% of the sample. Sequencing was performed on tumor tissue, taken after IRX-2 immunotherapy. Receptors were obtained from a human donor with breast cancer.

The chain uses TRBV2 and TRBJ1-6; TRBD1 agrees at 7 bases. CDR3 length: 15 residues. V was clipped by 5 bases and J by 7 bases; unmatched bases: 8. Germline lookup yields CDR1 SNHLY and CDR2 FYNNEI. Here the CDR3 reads CASSPLDRDNSPLHF. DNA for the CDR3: TGTGCCAGCAGTCCATTAGACAGGGACAATTCACCCCTCCACTTT.

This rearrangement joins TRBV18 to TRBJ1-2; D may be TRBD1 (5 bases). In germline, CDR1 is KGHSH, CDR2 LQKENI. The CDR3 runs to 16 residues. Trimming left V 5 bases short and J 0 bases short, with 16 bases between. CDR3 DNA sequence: TGTGCCAGCTCATCTCTGGGCCCAGGGTCTAACTATGGCTACACCTTC. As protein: CASSSLGPGSNYGYTF.

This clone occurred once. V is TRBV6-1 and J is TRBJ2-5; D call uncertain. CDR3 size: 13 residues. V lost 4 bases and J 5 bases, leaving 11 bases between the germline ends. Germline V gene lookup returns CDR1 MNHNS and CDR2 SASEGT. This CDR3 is CASSARARETQYF. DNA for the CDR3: TGTGCCAGCAGTGCCCGTGCTCGGGAGACCCAGTACTTC.

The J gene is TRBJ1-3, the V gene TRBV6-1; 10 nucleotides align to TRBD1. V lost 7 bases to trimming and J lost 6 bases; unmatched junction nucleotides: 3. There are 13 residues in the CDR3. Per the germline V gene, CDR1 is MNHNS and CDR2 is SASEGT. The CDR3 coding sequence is TGTGCCAGCAATGACAGGGGGCTAAACACCATATATTTT. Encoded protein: CASNDRGLNTIYF.

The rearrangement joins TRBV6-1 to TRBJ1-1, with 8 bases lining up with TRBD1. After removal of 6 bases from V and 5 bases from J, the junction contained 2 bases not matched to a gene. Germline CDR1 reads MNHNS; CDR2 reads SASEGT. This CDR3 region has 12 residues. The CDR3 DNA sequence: TGTGCCAGCAGGAGGGACAGGACTGAAGCTTTCTTT. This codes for CASRRDRTEAFF.

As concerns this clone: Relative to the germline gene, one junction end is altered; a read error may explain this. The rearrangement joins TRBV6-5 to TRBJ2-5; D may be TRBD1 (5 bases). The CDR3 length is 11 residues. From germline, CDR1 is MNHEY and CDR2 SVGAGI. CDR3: CASSDRGGFHF. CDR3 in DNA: TGTGCCAGCAGCGATAGGGGCGGTTTTCACTTC.

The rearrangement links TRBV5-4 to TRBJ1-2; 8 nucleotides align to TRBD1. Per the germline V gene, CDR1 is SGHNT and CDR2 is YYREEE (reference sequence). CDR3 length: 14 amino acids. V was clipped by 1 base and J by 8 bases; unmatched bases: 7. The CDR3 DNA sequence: TGTGCCAGCAGCTTGTGGCAGGGGGCACGGGGCTACACCTTC. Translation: CASSLWQGARGYTF.

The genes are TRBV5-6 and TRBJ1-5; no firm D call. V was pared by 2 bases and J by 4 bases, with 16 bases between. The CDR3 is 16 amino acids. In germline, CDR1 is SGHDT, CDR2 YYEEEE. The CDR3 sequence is CASSFWSGFGNQPQHF. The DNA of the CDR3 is TGTGCCAGCAGCTTTTGGTCGGGGTTTGGGAATCAGCCCCAGCATTTT.

The CDR3 here is CASTWRGGRTGELFF. CDR3 coding DNA: TGTGCCAGTACTTGGCGGGGGGGCCGCACCGGGGAGCTGTTTTTT. The V and J genes are TRBV19 and TRBJ2-2; 9 positions agree with TRBD2. This CDR3 is built from 15 residues. V was pared by 7 bases and J by 4 bases, with 7 bases of the junction left unmatched. Germline V lookup: CDR1 LNHDA, CDR2 SQIVND (reference sequence).

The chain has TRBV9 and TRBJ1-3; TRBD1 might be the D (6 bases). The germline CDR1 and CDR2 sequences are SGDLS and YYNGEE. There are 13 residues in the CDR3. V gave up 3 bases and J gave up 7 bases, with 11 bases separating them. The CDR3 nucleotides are TGTGCCAGCAGCGCCCCAGGGGCTAACACCATATATTTT. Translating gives CASSAPGANTIYF.

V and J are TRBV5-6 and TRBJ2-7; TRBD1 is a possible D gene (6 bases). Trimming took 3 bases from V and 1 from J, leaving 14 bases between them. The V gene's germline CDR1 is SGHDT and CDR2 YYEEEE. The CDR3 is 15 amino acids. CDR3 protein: CASSSSQGLSYEQYF. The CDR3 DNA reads TGTGCCAGCAGCTCATCACAGGGTTTGTCCTACGAGCAGTACTTC. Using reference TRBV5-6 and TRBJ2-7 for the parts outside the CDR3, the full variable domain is DAGVTQSPTHLIKTRGQQVTLRCSPKSGHDTVSWYQQALGQGPQFIFQYYEEEERQRGNFPDRFSGHQFPNYSSELNVNALLLGDSALYLCASSSSQGLSYEQYFGPGTRLTVT.